The T cell receptor (beta chain) under discussion was sequenced for a study of beta chain features in type 1 diabetes. The V gene's germline CDR1 is SEHNR and CDR2 FQNEAQ (reference sequence). The CDR3 is made up of 12 amino acids, end residues included. The investigators reverse transcribed all of the isolated RNA, so they sequenced expressed TCRB transcripts. The repertoire was sequenced with immunoSEQ multiplex PCR; TCRdb's copy has only in-frame clones and lacks some. Of 300,000 to 350,000 clones listed, about a tenth are singletons. As for this clone: Its antigen is not known. Since no conserved phenylalanine or tryptophan closes the CDR3, a read error is the likely cause. Because the CDR3's place on the DNA is in doubt, the DNA is left out and the CDR3 is given as listed by TCRdb.

Points from the study as a whole: Moderate yet significant TCRB CDR3 shortening was seen in Type 1 diabetes patients in all four CD4+ subsets.

The sequence came from a man aged 25-40 years with type 1 diabetes. The gene calls are TRBV7-9 and TRBJ2-3; the table's TRBD1 call for D was not verified on the DNA. The sequenced sample was central memory CD4+ T cells from blood. CDR3: CASSLVGQAVRD.